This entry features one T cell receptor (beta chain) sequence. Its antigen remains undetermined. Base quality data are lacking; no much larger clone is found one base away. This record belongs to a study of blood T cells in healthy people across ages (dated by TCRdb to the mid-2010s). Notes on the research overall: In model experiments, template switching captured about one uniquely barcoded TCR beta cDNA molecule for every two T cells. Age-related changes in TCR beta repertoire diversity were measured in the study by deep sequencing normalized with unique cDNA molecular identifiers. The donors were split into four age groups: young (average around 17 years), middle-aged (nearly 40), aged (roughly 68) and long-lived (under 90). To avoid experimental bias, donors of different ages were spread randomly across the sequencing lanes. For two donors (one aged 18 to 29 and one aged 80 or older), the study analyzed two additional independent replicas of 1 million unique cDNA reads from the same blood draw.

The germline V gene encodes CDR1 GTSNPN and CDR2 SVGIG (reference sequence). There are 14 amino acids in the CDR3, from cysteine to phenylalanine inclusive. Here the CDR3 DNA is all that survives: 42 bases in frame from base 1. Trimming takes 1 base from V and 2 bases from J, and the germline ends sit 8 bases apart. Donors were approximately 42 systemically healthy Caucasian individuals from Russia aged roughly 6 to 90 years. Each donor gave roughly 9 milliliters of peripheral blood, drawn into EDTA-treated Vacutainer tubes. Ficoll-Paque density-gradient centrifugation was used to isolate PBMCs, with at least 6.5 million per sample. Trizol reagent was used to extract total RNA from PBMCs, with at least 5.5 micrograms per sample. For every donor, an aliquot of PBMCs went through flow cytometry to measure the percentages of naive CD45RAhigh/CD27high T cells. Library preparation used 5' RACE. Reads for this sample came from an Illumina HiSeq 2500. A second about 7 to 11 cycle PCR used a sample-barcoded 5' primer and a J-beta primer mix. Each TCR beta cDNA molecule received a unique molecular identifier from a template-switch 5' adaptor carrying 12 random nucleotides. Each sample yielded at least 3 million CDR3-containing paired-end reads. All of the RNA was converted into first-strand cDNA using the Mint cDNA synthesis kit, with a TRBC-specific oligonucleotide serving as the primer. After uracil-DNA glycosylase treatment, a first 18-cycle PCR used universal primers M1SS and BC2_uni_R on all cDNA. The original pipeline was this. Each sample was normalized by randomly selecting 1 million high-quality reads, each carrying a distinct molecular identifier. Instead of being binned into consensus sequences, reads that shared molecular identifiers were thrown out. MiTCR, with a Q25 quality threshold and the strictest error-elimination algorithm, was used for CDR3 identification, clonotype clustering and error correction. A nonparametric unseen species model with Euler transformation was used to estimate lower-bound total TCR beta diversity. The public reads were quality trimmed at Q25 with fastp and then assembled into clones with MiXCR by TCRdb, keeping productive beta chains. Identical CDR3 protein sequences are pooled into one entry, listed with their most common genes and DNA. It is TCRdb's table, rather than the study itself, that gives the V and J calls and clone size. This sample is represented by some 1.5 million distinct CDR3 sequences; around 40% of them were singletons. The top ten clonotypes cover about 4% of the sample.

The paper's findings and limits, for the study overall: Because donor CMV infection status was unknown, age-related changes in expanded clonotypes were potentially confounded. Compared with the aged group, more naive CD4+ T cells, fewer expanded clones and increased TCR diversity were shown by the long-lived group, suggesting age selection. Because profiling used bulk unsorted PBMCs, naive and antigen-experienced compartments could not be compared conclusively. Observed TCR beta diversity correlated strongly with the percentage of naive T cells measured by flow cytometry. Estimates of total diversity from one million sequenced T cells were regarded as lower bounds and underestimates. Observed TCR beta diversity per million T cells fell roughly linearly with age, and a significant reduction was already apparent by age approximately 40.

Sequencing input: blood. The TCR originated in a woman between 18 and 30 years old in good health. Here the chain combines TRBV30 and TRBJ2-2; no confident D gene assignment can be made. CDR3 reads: CAWSAALNTGELFF. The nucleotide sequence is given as TGTGCCTGGAGTGCGGCCCTCAACACCGGGGAGCTGTTTTTT.